This T cell receptor (beta chain) originates from a study of T cells expressing NK-cell markers. TCRdb re-called the 5' RACE reads; every CDR3 protein appears as one record, without DNA. The table for this sample gives 500,000 to 700,000 distinct CDR3 sequences. This CDR3 is built from 15 residues. Germline lookup yields CDR1 LGHNA and CDR2 YSLEER. The sequence derives from a man younger than 30 in good health. The chain combines TRBV4-3 with TRBJ2-7; TCRdb reports TRBD1, a call that lacks DNA to check it against. The sequenced material came from blood T cells: a sorted CD56 or NKG2C T cell subset, CD4+ or CD8+ T cells, or bulk PBMC T cells (not recorded which). CDR3 sequence: CASSQEGRGTYEQYF.